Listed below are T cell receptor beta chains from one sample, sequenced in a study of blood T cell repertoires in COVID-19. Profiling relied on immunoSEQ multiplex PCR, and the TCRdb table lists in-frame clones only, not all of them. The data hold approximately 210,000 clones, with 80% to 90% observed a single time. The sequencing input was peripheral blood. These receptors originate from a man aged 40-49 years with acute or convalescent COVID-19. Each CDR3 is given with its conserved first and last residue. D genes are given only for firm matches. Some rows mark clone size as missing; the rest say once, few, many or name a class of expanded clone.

CASSLQAGYSPLHF | TGCGCCAGCAGCTTACAGGCGGGATATTCACCCCTCCACTTT | . | TRBJ1-6 | TRBV5-1 | .
CSVETFRTEHYEQYF | TGCAGCGTTGAAACCTTTAGGACAGAGCACTACGAGCAGTACTTC | . | TRBJ2-7 | TRBV29-1 | .
CASSELQGTLDTQYF | TGTGCCAGCAGTGAATTACAGGGGACTCTAGATACGCAGTATTTT | . | TRBJ2-3 | TRBV6-1 | .
CASSLGRLPNF | TGTGCCAGCAGTTTGGGTCGACTACCCAATTTT | . | TRBJ1-5 | TRBV12-3/TRBV12-4 | .
CASTQGDRNTEAFF | TGTGCCAGCACCCAGGGGGACAGGAACACTGAAGCTTTCTTT | . | TRBJ1-1 | TRBV9 | TRBD1
CASSDRLAGDLQETQYF | TGCGCCAGCAGTGACAGACTAGCGGGGGACCTCCAAGAGACCCAGTACTTC | . | TRBJ2-5 | TRBV10-1 | TRBD2
CASSPTGTSGGSYEQYF | TGTGCCAGCAGCCCCACGGGGACTAGCGGGGGGTCCTACGAGCAGTACTTC | . | TRBJ2-7 | TRBV7-3 | TRBD2
CATSGQTYEQYF | TGTGCCACCTCCGGACAGACCTACGAGCAGTACTTC | . | TRBJ2-7 | TRBV24-1 | .
CASRDRHFISYEQYF | TGTGCCAGTAGAGACAGGCACTTTATCTCCTACGAGCAGTACTTC | . | TRBJ2-7 | TRBV19 | .
CSAAGEETQYF | TGCAGTGCGGCGGGAGAAGAGACCCAGTACTTC | . | TRBJ2-5 | TRBV20-1 | TRBD2
CASFPGQRQETQYF | TGCGCCAGTTTCCCGGGACAGAGACAAGAGACCCAGTACTTC | . | TRBJ2-5 | TRBV5-1 | TRBD1
CATGFAGDHRIANTGELFF | TGTGCCACAGGGTTCGCGGGGGACCACAGGATCGCGAACACCGGGGAGCTGTTTTTT | . | TRBJ2-2 | TRBV2 | TRBD2
CASSLDGQGPTEAFF | TGCGCCAGCAGCTTGGACGGACAGGGGCCTACTGAAGCTTTCTTT | . | TRBJ1-1 | TRBV5-1 | TRBD1
CASSPPGQGLYGYTF | TGTGCCAGCAGTCCCCCGGGACAGGGCCTCTATGGCTACACCTTC | once | TRBJ1-2 | TRBV27 | TRBD1
CASSLAWGEQETQYF | TGTGCCAGCAGCCTAGCTTGGGGTGAACAAGAGACCCAGTACTTC | once | TRBJ2-5 | TRBV6-5 | .
CASSPRGRLDTEAFF | TGTGCCAGCAGCCCCAGGGGGCGTTTGGACACTGAAGCTTTCTTT | . | TRBJ1-1 | TRBV6-4 | TRBD1
CASSPGLASSRETQYF | TGCGCCAGCAGCCCGGGACTAGCGAGTAGTAGAGAGACCCAGTACTTC | few | TRBJ2-5 | TRBV5-1 | TRBD2